A selection of T cell receptor beta chains follows, all from one sample in a study of OX40 agonist ivuxolimab in advanced cancers. Assay used: immunoSEQ multiplex PCR; TCRdb lists only in-frame clones, some missing. The profile shows 80,000 or so clones, under 90% of them singletons. The input for sequencing was CD4+ or CD8+ T cells sorted from blood, taken in a trial of the OX40 agonist ivuxolimab. These receptors all stem from an adult with an advanced solid tumor such as melanoma, head and neck, liver or kidney cancer. Each CDR3 is given with its conserved first and last residue. The order of the fields is CDR3 length, V gene, D gene, J gene, clone size, CDR3 protein, CDR3 DNA. The D gene is left open where the match is weak. The size field is filled for only some rows; it gives once, few, many or a size class.

16,TRBV5-1,TRBD2,TRBJ2-5,NA,CASSGRREVEAETQYF,TGCGCCAGCAGCGGTCGGCGGGAGGTAGAGGCAGAGACCCAGTACTTC
14,TRBV12-5,NA,TRBJ2-7,NA,CASGLSDRLSEQYF,TGTGCTAGTGGTTTGTCCGACAGGCTGAGCGAGCAGTACTTC
18,TRBV5-1,TRBD1,TRBJ2-1,NA,CASSYSPPGQGSYNEQFF,TGCGCCAGCAGCTACTCACCTCCGGGACAGGGGTCCTACAATGAGCAGTTCTTC
15,TRBV7-9,NA,TRBJ1-4,few,CASSLESSSNEKLFF,TGTGCCAGCAGCTTAGAATCGTCTTCGAATGAAAAACTGTTTTTT
14,TRBV28,NA,TRBJ1-2,NA,CASSLAGTRGGYTF,TGTGCCAGCAGTTTAGCAGGGACCAGGGGCGGCTACACCTTC
16,TRBV25-1,TRBD2,TRBJ2-3,NA,CASTKGLAGSTDTQYF,TGTGCCAGCACTAAGGGACTAGCGGGGAGCACAGATACGCAGTATTTT
13,TRBV5-1,TRBD1,TRBJ2-2,NA,CASSLDRAGELFF,TGCGCCAGCAGCCTCGACAGGGCCGGGGAGCTGTTTTTT
18,TRBV7-8,NA,TRBJ1-2,NA,CASSPIIGSSSLGYGYTF,TGTGCCAGCAGCCCGATAATAGGTAGTTCCTCACTCGGCTATGGCTACACCTTC
17,TRBV5-1,NA,TRBJ1-1,NA,CASSLGGQAPRDTEAFF,TGCGCCAGCAGCTTGGGTGGTCAGGCCCCCCGGGACACTGAAGCTTTCTTT
14,TRBV30,NA,TRBJ2-5,NA,CAWSISPSGETQYF,TGTGCCTGGAGCATCTCCCCCAGCGGGGAGACCCAGTACTTC
18,TRBV4-1,NA,TRBJ1-6,once,CASSPGSLGLFYNSPLHF,TGCGCCAGCAGCCCTGGTTCCCTCGGACTGTTCTATAATTCACCCCTCCACTTT
11,TRBV28,NA,TRBJ2-7,NA,CASSSSYEQYF,TGTGCCAGCAGCTCCTCCTACGAGCAGTACTTC
15,TRBV18,NA,TRBJ1-2,NA,CASSPRGEGGDGYTF,TGTGCCAGCTCACCAAGAGGGGAAGGAGGTGATGGCTACACCTTC
14,TRBV19,NA,TRBJ1-2,few,CASSISTGGDGYTF,TGTGCCAGTAGTATCTCGACCGGAGGAGATGGCTACACCTTC
13,TRBV11-3,NA,TRBJ2-2,NA,CASMPSNTGELFF,TGTGCCAGCATGCCATCGAACACCGGGGAGCTGTTTTTT
14,TRBV19,TRBD2,TRBJ2-7,NA,CATTLGGSSYEQYF,TGTGCCACCACCCTGGGGGGGAGCTCCTACGAGCAGTACTTC
15,TRBV27,NA,TRBJ1-5,once,CASSSGTNSNQPQHF,TGTGCCAGCAGTTCCGGGACAAATAGCAATCAGCCCCAGCATTTT
14,TRBV28,NA,TRBJ1-4,NA,CASSLYLRPEKLFF,TGTGCCAGCAGTTTATACCTGCGCCCCGAAAAACTGTTTTTT
14,TRBV6-6,TRBD1,TRBJ1-2,NA,CASTNGDSPSGYTF,TGTGCCAGCACCAACGGGGACAGTCCGTCCGGCTACACCTTC
13,TRBV29-1,NA,TRBJ2-1,NA,CSAAVTFNNEQFF,TGCAGCGCAGCCGTAACCTTTAACAATGAGCAGTTCTTC
20,TRBV7-8,TRBD1,TRBJ1-5,NA,CASSFTPRGQGSSSNQPQHF,TGTGCCAGCAGCTTTACACCGCGCGGACAGGGGAGTTCTAGCAATCAGCCCCAGCATTTT
14,TRBV7-2,NA,TRBJ2-3,NA,CASSLEGFTDTQYF,TGTGCCAGCAGCTTAGAGGGATTCACAGATACGCAGTATTTT
17,TRBV5-4,TRBD1,TRBJ2-3,once,CASSGLAGGHVGDTQYF,TGTGCCAGCAGCGGATTGGCAGGGGGTCATGTGGGAGATACGCAGTATTTT
13,TRBV30,TRBD1,TRBJ2-3,NA,CAWSVQGGDTQYF,TGTGCCTGGAGTGTACAGGGGGGAGATACGCAGTATTTT
14,TRBV19,NA,TRBJ1-1,NA,CASSPHDRDTEAFF,TGTGCCAGTAGTCCCCACGATCGGGACACTGAAGCTTTCTTT
14,TRBV5-8,TRBD1,TRBJ1-2,NA,CASSLGGQGAGYTF,TGTGCCAGCAGCTTGGGGGGACAGGGTGCTGGCTACACCTTC
15,TRBV18,NA,TRBJ2-1,NA,CASSPLSGIYNEQFF,TGTGCCAGCTCACCACTGTCTGGGATCTACAATGAGCAGTTCTTC
15,TRBV6-1,NA,TRBJ1-3,once,CASGRDPLSGNTIYF,TGTGCCAGCGGTAGGGACCCACTCTCTGGAAACACCATATATTTT
13,TRBV19,NA,TRBJ1-2,few,CASSQTVEDGYTF,TGTGCCAGTAGCCAGACAGTGGAAGATGGCTACACCTTC
14,TRBV18,NA,TRBJ2-6,NA,CASSPLTGANVLTF,TGTGCCAGCTCACCATTAACTGGGGCCAACGTCCTGACTTTC
14,TRBV5-1,NA,TRBJ2-1,NA,CASSLGPGANEQFF,TGCGCCAGCAGCTTGGGGCCAGGGGCCAATGAGCAGTTCTTC
14,TRBV25-1,NA,TRBJ2-1,NA,CASSETAFGNEQFF,TGTGCCAGCAGTGAAACGGCTTTCGGCAATGAGCAGTTCTTC
14,TRBV19,TRBD2,TRBJ2-3,NA,CASSASGTADTQYF,TGTGCCAGTAGTGCTAGCGGCACAGCAGATACGCAGTATTTT
13,TRBV18,NA,TRBJ2-7,NA,CASSPPSGSEQYF,TGTGCCAGCTCACCACCCTCGGGTTCCGAGCAGTACTTC
11,TRBV2,NA,TRBJ1-2,NA,CASSLSRGYTF,TGTGCCAGCAGTTTGAGTCGGGGCTACACCTTC
16,TRBV5-1,NA,TRBJ1-1,NA,CASSHGRAKGSTEAFF,TGCGCCAGCAGCCACGGACGAGCGAAAGGCAGCACTGAAGCTTTCTTT
15,TRBV5-4,TRBD2,TRBJ2-1,NA,CASSYQREGLNEQFF,TGTGCCAGCAGCTACCAGCGGGAGGGCCTCAATGAGCAGTTCTTC
13,TRBV7-9,NA,TRBJ1-2,NA,CASSLAGQNGYTF,TGTGCCAGCAGCTTAGCTGGACAAAATGGCTACACCTTC
17,TRBV7-9,TRBD2,TRBJ2-1,NA,CASSLVYGVSGDNEQFF,TGTGCCAGCAGCTTAGTCTACGGGGTTAGCGGGGACAATGAGCAGTTCTTC
14,TRBV5-4,TRBD2,TRBJ2-7,NA,CASSPRTSGNEQYF,TGTGCCAGCAGCCCCCGGACTAGCGGGAACGAGCAGTACTTC
15,TRBV11-2,TRBD2,TRBJ2-3,NA,CASSLGAGITDTQYF,TGTGCCAGCAGCTTAGGAGCGGGGATCACAGATACGCAGTATTTT
13,TRBV30,NA,TRBJ1-5,NA,CAWARGSNQPQHF,TGTGCCTGGGCCCGGGGGAGCAATCAGCCCCAGCATTTT
15,TRBV7-2,TRBD1,TRBJ1-1,NA,CASSFAGTGGFEAFF,TGTGCCAGCAGCTTCGCCGGGACAGGGGGCTTTGAAGCTTTCTTT
15,TRBV6-1,TRBD1,TRBJ2-7,once,CASSGATGPFSEQYF,TGTGCCAGCAGTGGGGCGACAGGGCCCTTCAGCGAGCAGTACTTC
16,TRBV5-1,NA,TRBJ2-1,NA,CASSLGAGSSYNEQFF,TGCGCCAGCAGCTTGGGGGCGGGGAGCTCCTACAATGAGCAGTTCTTC
13,TRBV6-1,NA,TRBJ1-1,NA,CASSVSYYTEAFF,TGTGCCAGCAGTGTAAGTTACTACACTGAAGCTTTCTTT
15,TRBV4-2,NA,TRBJ1-1,NA,CASSQASTRDTEAFF,TGTGCCAGCAGCCAAGCATCGACTCGGGACACTGAAGCTTTCTTT
16,TRBV5-1,NA,TRBJ2-7,NA,CASSLGKGGGPYEQYF,TGCGCCAGCAGCTTGGGCAAAGGAGGAGGACCATACGAGCAGTACTTC
13,TRBV7-6,NA,TRBJ2-5,once,CASRARVGETQYF,TGTGCCAGCAGAGCCCGTGTCGGGGAGACCCAGTACTTC
15,TRBV5-1,TRBD2,TRBJ2-7,NA,CASSPSGGRNYEQYF,TGCGCCAGCAGCCCCTCGGGCGGGAGGAATTACGAGCAGTACTTC
14,TRBV2,NA,TRBJ2-4,NA,CASRKVQGRDIQYF,TGTGCCAGCAGGAAAGTACAGGGGAGGGACATTCAGTACTTC
13,TRBV10-3,NA,TRBJ1-1,NA,CALRTDLNTEAFF,TGTGCCCTCCGGACAGACTTGAACACTGAAGCTTTCTTT
13,TRBV7-2,TRBD1,TRBJ1-2,NA,CASSSTGGSGYTF,TGTGCCAGCAGCTCGACAGGGGGCTCTGGCTACACCTTC
16,TRBV5-1,TRBD2,TRBJ2-5,NA,CASSLAPGGRAETQYF,TGCGCCAGCAGCTTGGCTCCCGGAGGGAGGGCGGAGACCCAGTACTTC
16,TRBV7-8,NA,TRBJ1-1,NA,CASSLLYGEMNTEAFF,TGTGCCAGCAGCCTCCTCTATGGAGAGATGAACACTGAAGCTTTCTTT
12,TRBV2,NA,TRBJ1-2,NA,CASPRGDYGYTF,TGTGCCAGCCCAAGGGGGGACTATGGCTACACCTTC
19,TRBV5-4,NA,TRBJ2-2,NA,CASSNFYRAWSGNTGELFF,TGTGCCAGCAGCAATTTCTACCGAGCTTGGTCGGGGAACACCGGGGAGCTGTTTTTT
15,TRBV7-9,NA,TRBJ2-1,NA,CASSLEAGGAYEQFF,TGTGCCAGCAGCTTAGAGGCAGGGGGGGCATATGAGCAGTTCTTC